These 23 T cell receptor beta chains were all obtained from the same sample, sequenced in a study of CD8 T cells in ankylosing spondylitis. Their cognate antigens are unknown. Findings and caveats of the study: In ankylosing spondylitis blood, a motif of roughly eight highly homologous TCR beta variants appeared characteristic.

TCRdb passed the 5' RACE reads through MiXCR, listing each CDR3 protein once. In the table there are around 490,000 distinct CDR3 sequences, roughly 5.2% of which are singletons. The specimen sequenced was blood, either unsorted or a sorted T cell fraction (not recorded which). The source of these receptors is a male donor with ankylosing spondylitis.

This clonotype was recorded many times. The V gene is TRBV7-9, the J gene TRBJ2-7; no definite D call. Trimming removed 0 bases at V and 2 bases at J, with 8 bases between. Germline values: CDR1 SEHNR, CDR2 FQNEAQ (reference sequence). The CDR3 is 14 amino acids. As DNA, the CDR3 is TGTGCCAGCAGCTTAGCGTCAACTACCTACGAGCAGTACTTC. Its protein product is CASSLASTTYEQYF.

Many counts were recorded for this clonotype. The chain carries TRBV5-1 and TRBJ2-3, with D unresolved. Germline V gene data show CDR1 as SGHRS and CDR2 as YFSETQ. Trimming took 4 bases from V and 8 from J, leaving 11 bases between them. The CDR3 extends over 12 amino acids. DNA for the CDR3: TGCGCCAGCAGCCCCCGGGCCCGTACGCAGTATTTT. This sequence encodes CASSPRARTQYF.

The sample holds many counts of this clonotype. V gene TRBV5-1 combines with J gene TRBJ2-3; weak D call: TRBD2 (6 bases). V was cut by 0 bases and J by 5 bases, with 16 bases left in between. The germline V gene encodes CDR1 SGHRS and CDR2 YFSETQ. The CDR3 contains 16 residues. The CDR3 nucleotides read TGCGCCAGCAGCTTGGAGGCTAGCGCAACTGGAGATACGCAGTATTTT. Its protein is CASSLEASATGDTQYF.

This clonotype has a handful of counts. The V and J genes are TRBV18 and TRBJ2-3; 8 nucleotides align to TRBD1. The length of the CDR3 is 15 residues. Trimming at V came to 2 bases and at J to 2 bases, leaving 3 bases not matched to a gene. CDR1 is KGHSH and CDR2 is LQKENI in the germline V gene. The CDR3 region has the DNA TGTGCCAGCTCACCAAGGACAGGGCACACAGATACGCAGTATTTT. It yields the protein CASSPRTGHTDTQYF.

This clonotype was seen many times. The chain employs TRBV25-1 and TRBJ2-7, with 14 bases fitting TRBD2. Germline V gives CDR1 MGHDK, CDR2 SYGVNS. The CDR3 contains 16 residues. The V gene end was trimmed by 0 bases and the J gene end by 7 bases; junction bases not matched to a gene: 5. CDR3 in amino acids: CASSEYVGLAGDEQYF. In DNA form, the CDR3 reads TGTGCCAGCAGTGAATATGTGGGACTAGCGGGAGATGAGCAGTACTTC.

The gene calls are TRBV20-1 and TRBJ2-7, with TRBD1 matching 9 bases. Trimming at V came to 0 bases and at J to 0 bases, leaving 3 bases not matched to a gene. The germline CDR1 and CDR2 sequences are DFQATT and SNEGSKA (reference sequence). This CDR3 is built from 15 residues. Here the CDR3 DNA reads TGCAGTGCTAGAGATAGGACAGGGGCCTCCTACGAGCAGTACTTC. Its translation: CSARDRTGASYEQYF.

This clonotype showed up many times. The chain carries TRBV18 and TRBJ1-2; D unclear. Trimming cost V 0 bases and J 4 bases, with 9 bases left between them. CDR1 and CDR2 (germline): KGHSH, LQKENI. The CDR3 runs 14 residues. The CDR3 DNA is TGTGCCAGCTCACCACCTAGGAGAGGCTATGGCTACACCTTC. This sequence encodes CASSPPRRGYGYTF.

There are many counts of this clonotype. The chain combines TRBV9 with TRBJ2-3; possibly TRBD1 for D (5 bases). Germline V gene sequence: CDR1 SGDLS, CDR2 YYNGEE. This CDR3 has 15 amino acids. V lost 1 base and J lost 0, with 9 bases in between. The CDR3 sequence: CASSVRGFSTDTQYF. The CDR3 nucleotides read TGTGCCAGCAGCGTAAGGGGTTTTAGCACAGATACGCAGTATTTT.

This clonotype has a count of ten or more. J is TRBJ1-6 and V is TRBV20-1; no firm D call. Germline lookup yields CDR1 DFQATT and CDR2 SNEGSKA (reference sequence). Trimming pared 6 bases from V and 14 bases from J, leaving 17 bases between. The CDR3 length is 12 residues. CDR3 DNA: TGCAGTGCCATTCGCCCGCAGAGGACCCTCCACTTT. Protein product: CSAIRPQRTLHF.

There are many counts of this clonotype. The chain carries TRBV15 and TRBJ1-6; D remains unclear. The germline V gene encodes CDR1 LNHNV and CDR2 YYDKDF (reference sequence). The CDR3 sequence is 15 residues long. Trimming pared 0 bases from V and 3 bases from J, leaving 6 bases between. The CDR3 coding sequence is TGTGCCACCAGCAGAGAGGGCAGCTATAATTCACCCCTCCACTTT. Its protein is CATSREGSYNSPLHF.

This clonotype was counted ten times or more. The chain carries TRBV5-1 and TRBJ2-7, with D perhaps TRBD1 (5 bases). This CDR3 contains 13 residues. V lost 0 bases to trimming and J lost 6 bases, with 10 bases between them. Germline V CDR1 and CDR2: SGHRS, YFSETQ. The CDR3 region has the DNA TGCGCCAGCAGCTTGGAGGGGCCGGGCGAGCAGTACTTC. Encoded protein: CASSLEGPGEQYF.

This clonotype came up many times. The chain joins TRBV28 to TRBJ2-3, with D possibly TRBD1 on 6 matching bases. Trimming took off 5 bases at V and 3 bases at J, with 18 bases between the two ends. Germline lookup yields CDR1 MDHEN and CDR2 SYDVKM. The CDR3 runs 16 residues. CDR3 region: CASSDSGRGGTDTQYF. Written as DNA, the CDR3 is TGTGCCAGCAGTGACTCGGGCAGGGGTGGGACAGATACGCAGTATTTT.

At least ten counts were recorded for this clonotype. The chain links TRBV20-1 to TRBJ2-3; 10 bases align to TRBD2. The junction had 7 bases not matched to a gene; V was cut back by 6 bases and J by 4 bases. Germline V gene lookup returns CDR1 DFQATT and CDR2 SNEGSKA (reference sequence). CDR3 length: 14 residues. The CDR3, as DNA: TGCAGTGCCTTCACTAGCGGGATGGCAGATACGCAGTATTTT. It encodes CSAFTSGMADTQYF.

At least ten counts were recorded for this clonotype. The chain uses TRBV5-1 and TRBJ2-7; no firm D call. The CDR3 length is 14 residues. CDR1 and CDR2 (germline): SGHRS, YFSETQ. V shed 3 bases and J shed 3 bases, with 13 bases lying between them. This CDR3 reads CASSYGRANYEQYF. CDR3 nucleotides: TGCGCCAGCAGCTACGGAAGGGCTAACTACGAGCAGTACTTC.

The chain is built from TRBV3-1 and TRBJ2-1; the D is unclear. Germline lookup yields CDR1 LGHDT and CDR2 YNNKEL (reference sequence). Trimming cost V 2 bases and J 0 bases, with 11 bases left between them. This CDR3 has 16 residues. This CDR3 is CASSQYRASSYNEQFF. The DNA of the CDR3 is TGTGCCAGCAGCCAATACCGGGCGAGCTCCTACAATGAGCAGTTCTTC.

In its sample, this clonotype was seen many times. The gene calls are TRBV20-1 and TRBJ2-1; no definite D call. Germline CDR1 DFQATT, CDR2 SNEGSKA (reference sequence). The CDR3 has 16 residues. V was clipped by 0 bases and J by 9 bases, with 21 bases between them. CDR3: CSARDIVGPDSGEQFF. The CDR3, as DNA: TGCAGTGCTAGAGATATTGTGGGCCCCGACTCCGGTGAGCAGTTCTTC.

This clonotype was seen at least ten times. The V call is TRBV7-2, the J call TRBJ2-1; D gene uncertain. V was clipped by 1 base and J by 12 bases, with 7 bases between them. This CDR3 spans 11 amino acids. Germline V gives CDR1 SGHTA, CDR2 FQGNSA. This CDR3 reads CASSLVLGQFF. CDR3 nucleotide sequence: TGTGCCAGCAGCTTAGTCCTGGGGCAGTTCTTC.

This clonotype was counted many times. The CDR3 sequence is CATSDFNRDRGYNEQFF. CDR3 DNA sequence: TGTGCCACCAGTGATTTCAACCGGGACAGGGGCTACAATGAGCAGTTCTTC. The rearrangement uses TRBV24-1 and TRBJ2-1; 10 bases are a match to TRBD1. The CDR3 spans 17 residues. Germline CDR1 and CDR2: KGHDR and SFDVKD. The V and J ends lost 1 base and 3 bases, in that order; junction bases with no gene match: 5.

This clonotype has at least ten counts. The chain combines TRBV7-2 with TRBJ1-6; D is undetermined. The length of the CDR3 is 17 residues. V was pared by 3 bases and J by 5 bases, with 17 bases between. The germline gives CDR1 SGHTA, CDR2 FQGNSA. This chain's CDR3 is CASSLGFWPMNNSPLHF. The CDR3 DNA reads as TGTGCCAGCAGCTTGGGGTTCTGGCCGATGAATAATTCACCCCTCCACTTT.

This clonotype was seen ten or more times. The rearrangement joins TRBV20-1 to TRBJ1-2, with a possible D match to TRBD1 (6 bases). From germline, CDR1 is DFQATT and CDR2 SNEGSKA (reference sequence). Trimming took off 0 bases at V and 9 bases at J, with 20 bases between the two ends. The CDR3 has 15 residues. CDR3 DNA sequence: TGCAGTGCTAGAGATCAGCGGCAGGGGAGCGCGTGCTACACCTTC. As protein: CSARDQRQGSACYTF.

This clonotype was seen repeatedly, ten times or more. This chain joins TRBV20-1 and TRBJ1-1, with TRBD1 matching 7 bases. Germline V CDR1 and CDR2: DFQATT, SNEGSKA (reference sequence). The CDR3 consists of 14 residues. V shed 4 bases and J 2 bases; nucleotides not matched to a gene: 7. The CDR3 DNA sequence: TGCAGTGCTATGCCCGGGACAGCAAACACTGAAGCTTTCTTT. Translating gives CSAMPGTANTEAFF.

The CDR3 DNA is TGTGCCACCAGTGATTTAGGCCAAAGCTCCTACAATGAGCAGTTCTTC. This sequence encodes CATSDLGQSSYNEQFF. The chain uses TRBV24-1 and TRBJ2-1; D unresolved. The CDR3 runs to 16 residues. Germline V gene lookup returns CDR1 KGHDR and CDR2 SFDVKD. V was cut by 1 base and J by 0 bases, with 9 bases left in between.

This clonotype was picked up many times. This chain connects TRBV7-2 to TRBJ1-2; a weak D match, TRBD1 (5 bases). The CDR3 runs 15 residues. In germline, CDR1 is SGHTA, CDR2 FQGNSA. V was cut by 1 base and J by 4 bases, with 13 bases left in between. CDR3 amino acids: CASSLGGTVGYGYTF. DNA of the CDR3: TGTGCCAGCAGCTTAGGTGGGACCGTGGGCTATGGCTACACCTTC.